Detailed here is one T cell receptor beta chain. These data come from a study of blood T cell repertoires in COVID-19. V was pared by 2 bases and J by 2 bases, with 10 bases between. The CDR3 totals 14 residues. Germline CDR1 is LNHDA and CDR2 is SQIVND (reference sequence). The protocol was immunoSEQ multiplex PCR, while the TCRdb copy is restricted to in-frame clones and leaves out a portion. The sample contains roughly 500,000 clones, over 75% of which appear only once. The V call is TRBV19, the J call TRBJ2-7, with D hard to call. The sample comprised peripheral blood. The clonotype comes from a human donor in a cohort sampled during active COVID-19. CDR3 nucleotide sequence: TGTGCCAGTAGTATAAACAGTTCTCCCTACGAGCAGTACTTC. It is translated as CASSINSSPYEQYF.